This T cell receptor (beta chain) came from a study of cytomegalovirus exposure and HLA in healthy donors. Broader study findings: Rarity marked most TCR sequences, yet some public TCRs occurred in many donors. Association of a missense DCLRE1C variant with TCR beta V- and J-gene trimming was reported in a later analysis.

The junction had 10 bases not matched to a gene; V was cut back by 4 bases and J by 2 bases. The germline V gene has CDR1 SGHNT and CDR2 YYREEE (reference sequence). CDR3 size: 16 residues. PCR used 60 Vbeta primers and 13 Jbeta primers. Generated by immunoSEQ multiplex PCR, the TCRdb table keeps only in-frame clones and is missing some. The sample comprises around 120,000 clones, approximately 80% of which are singletons, and over 5% rests with the top ten. Concerning this clone itself: The antigen is unknown.

Input material: PBMCs. The source of this sequence is a female donor in good health and CMV-seropositive. V is TRBV5-4 and J is TRBJ2-3; 7 bases are shared with TRBD1. The CDR3 region has the DNA TGTGCCAGCAGCGAAAAGGGAAGGGGGCCCACAGATACGCAGTATTTT. This codes for CASSEKGRGPTDTQYF.